This T cell receptor beta chain was obtained from a study of blood T cell repertoires in COVID-19. Study background: The United States, Italy and Spain provided the acute and convalescent COVID-19 samples.

In the study's own analysis: Amplifying reference gene primers gave estimates of nucleated cell counts. Assay used: immunoSEQ multiplex PCR; TCRdb lists only in-frame clones, some missing. The V and J calls and clone size were taken over from that table, and D and trimming were inferred from the DNA. The sample contains fewer than 300,000 clones, 70% to 90% of which appear only once. The CDR3 covers 17 residues. Trimming at V came to 3 bases and at J to 2 bases, leaving 6 bases not matched to a gene. Germline CDR1 and CDR2: LNHDA and SQIVND (reference sequence). This sequence was found in a young man with active or convalescent COVID-19. This chain joins TRBV19 and TRBJ2-5; TRBD2 matches at 13 bases. What was sequenced was peripheral blood. CDR3 loop: CASSMLVGLAGQETQYF. CDR3 nucleotide sequence: TGTGCCAGTAGTATGCTAGTGGGACTAGCGGGGCAAGAGACCCAGTACTTC.